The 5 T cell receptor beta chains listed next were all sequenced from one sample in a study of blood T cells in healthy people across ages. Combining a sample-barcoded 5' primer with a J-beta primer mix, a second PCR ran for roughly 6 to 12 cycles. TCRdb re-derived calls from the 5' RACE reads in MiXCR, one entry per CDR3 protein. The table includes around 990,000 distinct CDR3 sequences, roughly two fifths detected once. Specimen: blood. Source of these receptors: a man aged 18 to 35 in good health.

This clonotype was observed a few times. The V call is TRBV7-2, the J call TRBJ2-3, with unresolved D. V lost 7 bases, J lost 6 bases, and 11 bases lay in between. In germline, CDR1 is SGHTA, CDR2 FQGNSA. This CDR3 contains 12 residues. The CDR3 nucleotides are TGTGCCAGCATCTCCCGTCCCGATACGCAGTATTTT. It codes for CASISRPDTQYF. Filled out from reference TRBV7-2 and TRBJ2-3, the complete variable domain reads GAGVSQSPSNKVTEKGKDVELRCDPISGHTALYWYRQSLGQGLEFLIYFQGNSAPDKSGLPSDRFSAERTGGSVSTLTIQRTQQEDSAVYLCASISRPDTQYFGPGTRLTVL.

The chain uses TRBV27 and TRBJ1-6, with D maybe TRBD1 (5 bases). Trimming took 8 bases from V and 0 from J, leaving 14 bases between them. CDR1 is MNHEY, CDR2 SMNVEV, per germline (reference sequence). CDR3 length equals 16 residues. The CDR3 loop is CASRRGPDSYNSPLHF. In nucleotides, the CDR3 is TGTGCCAGCCGCCGGGGCCCTGACTCCTATAATTCACCCCTCCACTTT.

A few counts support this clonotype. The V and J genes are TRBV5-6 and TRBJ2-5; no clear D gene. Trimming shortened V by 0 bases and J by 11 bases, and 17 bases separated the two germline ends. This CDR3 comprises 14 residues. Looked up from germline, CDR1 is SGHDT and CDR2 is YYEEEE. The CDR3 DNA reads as TGTGCCAGCAGCTTGGCCCTAACCCCCAATGAGCAGTACTTC. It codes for CASSLALTPNEQYF.

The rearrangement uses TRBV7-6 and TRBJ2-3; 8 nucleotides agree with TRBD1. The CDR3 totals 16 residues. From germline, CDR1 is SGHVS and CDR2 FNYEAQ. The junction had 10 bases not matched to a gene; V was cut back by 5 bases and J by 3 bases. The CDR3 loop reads CASSEWTGKGTDTQYF. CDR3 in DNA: TGTGCCAGCAGCGAATGGACAGGGAAAGGAACAGATACGCAGTATTTT.

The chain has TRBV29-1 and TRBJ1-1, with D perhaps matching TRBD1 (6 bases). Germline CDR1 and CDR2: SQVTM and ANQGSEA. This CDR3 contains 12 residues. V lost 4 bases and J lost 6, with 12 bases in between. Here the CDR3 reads CSVVRGTAEAFF. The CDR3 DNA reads TGCAGCGTTGTGAGGGGGACGGCTGAAGCTTTCTTT. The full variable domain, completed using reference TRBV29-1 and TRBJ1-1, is SAVISQKPSRDICQRGTSLTIQCQVDSQVTMMFWYRQQPGQSLTLIATANQGSEATYESGFVIDKFPISRPNLTFSTLTVSNMSPEDSSIYLCSVVRGTAEAFFGQGTRLTVV.